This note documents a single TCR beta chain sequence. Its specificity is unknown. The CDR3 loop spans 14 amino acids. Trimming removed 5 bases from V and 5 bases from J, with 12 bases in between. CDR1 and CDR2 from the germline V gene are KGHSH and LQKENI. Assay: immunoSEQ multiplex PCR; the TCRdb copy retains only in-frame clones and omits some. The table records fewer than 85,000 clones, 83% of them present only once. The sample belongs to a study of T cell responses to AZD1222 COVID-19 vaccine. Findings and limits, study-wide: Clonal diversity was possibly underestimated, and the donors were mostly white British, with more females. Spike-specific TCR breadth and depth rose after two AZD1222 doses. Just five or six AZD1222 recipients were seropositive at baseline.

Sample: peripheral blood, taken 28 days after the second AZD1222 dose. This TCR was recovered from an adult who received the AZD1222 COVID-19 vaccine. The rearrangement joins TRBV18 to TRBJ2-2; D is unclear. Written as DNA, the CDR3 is TGTGCCAGCTCAAAGGCCAGCTGGACCGGGGAGCTGTTTTTT. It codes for CASSKASWTGELFF.